The T cell receptor beta chain described here comes from a study of human T cells and chemical hapten exposure. Noted time point: pre-sensitization, week 0. Treatment described: therapeutic diphenylcyclopropenone sensitization with weekly scalp DPC. Trimming at V came to 2 bases and at J to 2 bases, leaving 6 bases not matched to a gene. From germline, CDR1 is SQVTM and CDR2 ANQGSEA. The CDR3 is made up of 15 amino acids. This clonotype was seen ten or more times. From the RACE reads, TCRdb called clonotypes with MiXCR, one entry per CDR3 protein. The table lists 350,000 to 450,000 distinct CDR3 sequences, 4% to 6% of them singletons.

V is TRBV29-1 and J is TRBJ1-1, with 9 bases that match TRBD1. This sequence originates from a woman aged 45-65 years with alopecia areata. Some clones in this sample may be carry-over from other donors' samples. The sample here was whole blood, taken in connection with sensitization to the hapten diphenylcyclopropenone (DPC). CDR3 nucleotide sequence: TGCAGCGTTGAAAGGCCGGGACAGGGAAACACTGAAGCTTTCTTT. This codes for CSVERPGQGNTEAFF.